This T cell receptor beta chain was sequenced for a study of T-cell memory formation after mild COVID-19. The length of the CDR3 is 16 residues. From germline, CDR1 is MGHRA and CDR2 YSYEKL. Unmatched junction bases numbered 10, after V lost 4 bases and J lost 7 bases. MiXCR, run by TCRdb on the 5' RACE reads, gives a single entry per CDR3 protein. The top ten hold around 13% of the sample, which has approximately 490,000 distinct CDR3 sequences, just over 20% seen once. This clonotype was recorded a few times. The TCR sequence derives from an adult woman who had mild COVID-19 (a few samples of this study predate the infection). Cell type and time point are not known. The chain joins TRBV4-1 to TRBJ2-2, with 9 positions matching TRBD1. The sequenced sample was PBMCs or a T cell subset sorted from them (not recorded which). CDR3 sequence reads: CASSLSDRGIGGELFF. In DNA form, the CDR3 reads TGCGCCAGCAGCCTCTCGGACAGGGGAATTGGCGGGGAGCTGTTTTTT.